The next 6 T cell receptor beta chains were all read from a single sample in a study of T cell responses to AZD1222 COVID-19 vaccine. The data were produced by immunoSEQ multiplex PCR, yet TCRdb's version contains in-frame clones alone and is incomplete. The table lists about 79,000 clones, 80% of them singletons, with 20% to 25% in the top ten. The specimen was peripheral blood, collected on day 0 of AZD1222 vaccination. These receptors were collected from an adult in good health.

The chain couples TRBV7-9 to TRBJ1-1; D unclear. Germline V gene sequence: CDR1 SEHNR, CDR2 FQNEAQ (reference sequence). Trimming shortened V by 0 bases and J by 0 bases, and 8 bases separated the two germline ends. The CDR3 is made up of 15 amino acids. The CDR3 loop is CASSLARLMNTEAFF. The CDR3 region has the DNA TGTGCCAGCAGCTTAGCGAGACTCATGAACACTGAAGCTTTCTTT. The full variable domain, its missing parts supplied by reference TRBV7-9 and TRBJ1-1, is DTGVSQNPRHKITKRGQNVTFRCDPISEHNRLYWYRQTLGQGPEFLTYFQNEAQLEKSRLLSDRFSAERPKGSFSTLEIQRTEQGDSAMYLCASSLARLMNTEAFFGQGTRLTVV.

The chain couples TRBV5-5 to TRBJ2-5, with 8 nucleotides matching TRBD2. Losses at the gene ends were 6 bases for V and 4 bases for J; bases not matched to a gene: 11. CDR1 is SGHKS, CDR2 YYEKEE, per germline (reference sequence). CDR3 length equals 15 residues. CDR3 nucleotides: TGTGCCAGCACCCGGGGTAGCGGGGTTGCAGAGACCCAGTACTTC. This encodes CASTRGSGVAETQYF.

The rearrangement links TRBV11-2 to TRBJ1-6; TRBD1 agrees at 11 bases. CDR1 SGHAT and CDR2 FQNNGV come from the germline V gene. With 5 bases clipped from V and 9 bases from J, the junction kept 6 bases outside the gene matches. There are 15 residues in the CDR3. The DNA for the CDR3 is TGTGCCAGCAGCCATACCGGGACAGGGGGTTCACCCCTCCACTTT. Protein sequence: CASSHTGTGGSPLHF.

In its sample, this clone was seen a few times. J is TRBJ2-1 and V is TRBV24-1; the D gene is possibly TRBD2 (5 bases). This CDR3 contains 16 residues. Germline lookup yields CDR1 KGHDR and CDR2 SFDVKD. V lost 4 bases and J 9 bases, leaving 21 bases between the germline ends. CDR3: CATSEVEGKWVTEQFF. In DNA, the CDR3 is TGTGCCACCAGTGAGGTTGAGGGAAAGTGGGTCACTGAGCAGTTCTTC.

The gene calls are TRBV5-1 and TRBJ2-3, with D perhaps matching TRBD2 (6 bases). CDR3 length: 14 residues. The germline V gene encodes CDR1 SGHRS and CDR2 YFSETQ. With 4 bases removed from V and 6 bases from J, the gap between germline ends came to 15 bases. The CDR3 loop is CASSGAGRRDTQYF. In DNA form, the CDR3 reads TGCGCCAGCAGCGGGGCGGGGCGGAGGGATACGCAGTATTTT.

The table lists this clone with a count of one. The chain joins TRBV7-9 to TRBJ2-3; D not resolved. V lost 4 bases and J 2 bases, leaving 1 base between the germline ends. This CDR3 has 11 residues. CDR1 and CDR2 from the germline V gene are SEHNR and FQNEAQ (reference sequence). The DNA of the CDR3 is TGTGCCAGCAGCTCCACAGATACGCAGTATTTT. It codes for CASSSTDTQYF. The variable domain in full, with the rest retrieved from reference TRBV7-9 and TRBJ2-3, is DTGVSQNPRHKITKRGQNVTFRCDPISEHNRLYWYRQTLGQGPEFLTYFQNEAQLEKSRLLSDRFSAERPKGSFSTLEIQRTEQGDSAMYLCASSSTDTQYFGPGTRLTVL.